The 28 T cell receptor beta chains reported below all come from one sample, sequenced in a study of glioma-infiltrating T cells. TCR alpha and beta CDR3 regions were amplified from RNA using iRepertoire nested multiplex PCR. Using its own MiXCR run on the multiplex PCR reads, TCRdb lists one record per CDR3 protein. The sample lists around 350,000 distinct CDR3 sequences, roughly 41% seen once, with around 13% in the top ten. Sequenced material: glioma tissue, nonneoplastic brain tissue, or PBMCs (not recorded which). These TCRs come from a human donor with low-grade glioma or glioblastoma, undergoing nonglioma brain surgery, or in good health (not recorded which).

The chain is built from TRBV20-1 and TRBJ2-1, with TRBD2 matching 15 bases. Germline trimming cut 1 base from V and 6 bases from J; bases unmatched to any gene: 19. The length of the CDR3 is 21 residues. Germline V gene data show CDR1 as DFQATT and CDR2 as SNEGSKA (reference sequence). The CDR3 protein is CSARGGLAGGPTLLNGNEQFF. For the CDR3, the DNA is TGCAGTGCTAGAGGGGGACTAGCGGGAGGACCTACCCTACTGAACGGCAATGAGCAGTTCTTC.

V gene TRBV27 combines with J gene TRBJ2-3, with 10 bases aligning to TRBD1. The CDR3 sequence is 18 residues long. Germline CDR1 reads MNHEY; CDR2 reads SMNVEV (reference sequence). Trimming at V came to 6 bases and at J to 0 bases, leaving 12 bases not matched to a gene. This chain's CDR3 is CASSPPLRTGGSTDTQYF. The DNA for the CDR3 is TGTGCCAGCAGCCCACCCTTACGGACAGGGGGAAGCACAGATACGCAGTATTTT.

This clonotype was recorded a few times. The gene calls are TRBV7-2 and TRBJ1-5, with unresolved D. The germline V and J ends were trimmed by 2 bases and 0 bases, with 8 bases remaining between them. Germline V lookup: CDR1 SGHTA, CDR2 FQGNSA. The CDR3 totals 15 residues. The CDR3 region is CASSLLQDSNQPQHF. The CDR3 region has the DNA TGTGCCAGCAGCTTACTTCAGGATAGCAATCAGCCCCAGCATTTT. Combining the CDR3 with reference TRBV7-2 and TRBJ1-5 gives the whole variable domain GAGVSQSPSNKVTEKGKDVELRCDPISGHTALYWYRQSLGQGLEFLIYFQGNSAPDKSGLPSDRFSAERTGGSVSTLTIQRTQQEDSAVYLCASSLLQDSNQPQHFGDGTRLSIL.

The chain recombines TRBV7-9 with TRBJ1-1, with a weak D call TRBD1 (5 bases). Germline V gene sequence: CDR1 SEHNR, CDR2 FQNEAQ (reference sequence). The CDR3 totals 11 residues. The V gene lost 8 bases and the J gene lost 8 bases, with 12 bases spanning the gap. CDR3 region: CASLDRGEAFF. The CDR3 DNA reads TGTGCCAGCCTAGACCGGGGGGAAGCTTTCTTT.

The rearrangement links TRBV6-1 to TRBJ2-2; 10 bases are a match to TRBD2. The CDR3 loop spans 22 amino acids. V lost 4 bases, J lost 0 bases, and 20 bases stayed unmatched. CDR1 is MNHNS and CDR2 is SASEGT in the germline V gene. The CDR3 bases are TGTGCCAGCAGTGCACGCCCCTACGGACTAGCGGCAACTCCCGCGAACACCGGGGAGCTGTTTTTT. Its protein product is CASSARPYGLAATPANTGELFF.

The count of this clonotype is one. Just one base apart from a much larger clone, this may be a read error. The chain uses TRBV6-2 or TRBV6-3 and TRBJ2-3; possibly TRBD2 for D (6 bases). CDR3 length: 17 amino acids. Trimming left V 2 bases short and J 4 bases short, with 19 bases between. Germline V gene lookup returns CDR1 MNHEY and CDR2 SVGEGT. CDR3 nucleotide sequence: TGTGCCAGCAGTTACCAGCCCCGTCATTCTAGCGCAGATACGCAGTATTTT. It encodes CASSYQPRHSSADTQYF.

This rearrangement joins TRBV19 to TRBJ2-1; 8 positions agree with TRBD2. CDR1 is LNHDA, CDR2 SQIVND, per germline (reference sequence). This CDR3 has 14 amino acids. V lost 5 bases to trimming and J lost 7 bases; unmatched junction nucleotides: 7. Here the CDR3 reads CASSWGLEANEQFF. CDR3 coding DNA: TGTGCCAGTAGTTGGGGACTAGAGGCGAATGAGCAGTTCTTC.

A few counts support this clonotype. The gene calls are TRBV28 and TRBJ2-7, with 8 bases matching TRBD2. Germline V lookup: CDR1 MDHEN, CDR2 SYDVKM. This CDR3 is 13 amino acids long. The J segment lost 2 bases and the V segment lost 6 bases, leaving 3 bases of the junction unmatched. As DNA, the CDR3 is TGTGCCAGCAGCACTAGCGGACCCTACGAGCAGTACTTC. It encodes CASSTSGPYEQYF.

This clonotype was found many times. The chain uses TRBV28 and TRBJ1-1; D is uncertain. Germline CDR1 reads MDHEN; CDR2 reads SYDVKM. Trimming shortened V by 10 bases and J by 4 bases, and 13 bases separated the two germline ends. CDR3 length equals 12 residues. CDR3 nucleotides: TGTGCCACCGTCGGACTTCGCACTGAAGCTTTCTTT. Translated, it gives CATVGLRTEAFF.

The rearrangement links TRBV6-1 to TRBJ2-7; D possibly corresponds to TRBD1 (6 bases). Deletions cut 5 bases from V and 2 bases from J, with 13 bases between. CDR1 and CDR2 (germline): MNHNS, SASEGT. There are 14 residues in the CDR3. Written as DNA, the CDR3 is TGTGCCAGCAGTTTAAACAGGGTGCCCTACGAGCAGTACTTC. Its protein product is CASSLNRVPYEQYF.

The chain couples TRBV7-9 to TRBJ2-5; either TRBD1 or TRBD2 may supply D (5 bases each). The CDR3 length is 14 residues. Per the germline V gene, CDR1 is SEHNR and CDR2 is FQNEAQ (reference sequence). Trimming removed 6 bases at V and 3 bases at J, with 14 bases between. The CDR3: CASSFTLGEETQYF. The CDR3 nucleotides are TGTGCCAGCAGTTTCACATTGGGGGAAGAGACCCAGTACTTC.

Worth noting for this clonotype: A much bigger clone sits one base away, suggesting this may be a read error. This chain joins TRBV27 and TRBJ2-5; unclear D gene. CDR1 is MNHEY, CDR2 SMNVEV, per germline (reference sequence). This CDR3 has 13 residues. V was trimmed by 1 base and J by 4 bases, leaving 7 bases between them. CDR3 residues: CASSLFSVETQYF. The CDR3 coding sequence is TGTGCCAGCAGTTTATTTTCTGTAGAGACCCAGTACTTC.

DNA for the CDR3: TGTGCCACCAGTGATTTGGTAGGTGAGCAGTTCTTC. It specifies CATSDLVGEQFF. The chain couples TRBV24-1 to TRBJ2-5; D not certain. The better agreement between TRBJ2-1 and the DNA end casts doubt on the J call. Germline assignment: CDR1 KGHDR and CDR2 SFDVKD. The length of the CDR3 is 12 residues.

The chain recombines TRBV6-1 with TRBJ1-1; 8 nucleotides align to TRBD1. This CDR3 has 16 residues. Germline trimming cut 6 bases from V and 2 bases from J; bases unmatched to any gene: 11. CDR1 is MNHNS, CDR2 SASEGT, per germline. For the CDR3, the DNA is TGTGCCAGCAGGGTTGTTCGACAGGGGATAAACACTGAAGCTTTCTTT. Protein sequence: CASRVVRQGINTEAFF.

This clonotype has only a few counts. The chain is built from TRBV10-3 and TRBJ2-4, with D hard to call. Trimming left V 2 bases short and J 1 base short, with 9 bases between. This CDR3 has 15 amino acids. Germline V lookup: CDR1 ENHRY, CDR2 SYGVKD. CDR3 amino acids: CAISEGLGAKNIQYF. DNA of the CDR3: TGTGCCATCAGTGAGGGATTAGGTGCCAAAAACATTCAGTACTTC.

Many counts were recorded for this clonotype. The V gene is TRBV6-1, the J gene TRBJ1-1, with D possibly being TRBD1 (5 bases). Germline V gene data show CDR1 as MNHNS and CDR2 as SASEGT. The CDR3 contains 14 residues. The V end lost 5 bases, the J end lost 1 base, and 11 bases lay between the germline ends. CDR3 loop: CASSQGTSNTEAFF. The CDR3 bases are TGTGCCAGCAGTCAAGGGACGTCGAACACTGAAGCTTTCTTT.

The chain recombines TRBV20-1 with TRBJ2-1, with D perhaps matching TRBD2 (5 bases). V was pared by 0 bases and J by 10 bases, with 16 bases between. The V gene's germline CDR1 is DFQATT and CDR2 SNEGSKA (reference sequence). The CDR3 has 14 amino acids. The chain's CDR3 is CSAREPSGVLEQFF. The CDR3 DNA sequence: TGCAGTGCTAGAGAACCCTCCGGGGTTTTAGAGCAGTTCTTC.

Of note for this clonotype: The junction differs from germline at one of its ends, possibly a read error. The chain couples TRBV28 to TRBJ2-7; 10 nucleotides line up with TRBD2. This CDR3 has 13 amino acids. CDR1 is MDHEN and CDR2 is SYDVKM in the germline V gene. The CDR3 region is CASSPPGLAREHF. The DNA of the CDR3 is TGTGCCAGCAGTCCCCCGGGACTAGCGAGGGAGCACTTC.

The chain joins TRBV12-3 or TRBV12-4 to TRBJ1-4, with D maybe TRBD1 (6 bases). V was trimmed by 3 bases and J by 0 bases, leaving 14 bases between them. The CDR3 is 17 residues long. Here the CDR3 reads CASSLGWGAATNEKLFF. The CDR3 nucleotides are TGTGCCAGCAGTTTGGGCTGGGGGGCTGCAACTAATGAAAAACTGTTTTTT.

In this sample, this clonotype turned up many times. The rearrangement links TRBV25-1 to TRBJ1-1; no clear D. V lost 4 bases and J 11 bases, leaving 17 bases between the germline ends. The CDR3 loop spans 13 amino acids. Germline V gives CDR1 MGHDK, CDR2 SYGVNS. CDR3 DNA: TGTGCCAGCAGTGGATTAGTTCTCCAGGAGGCTTTCTTT. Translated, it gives CASSGLVLQEAFF.

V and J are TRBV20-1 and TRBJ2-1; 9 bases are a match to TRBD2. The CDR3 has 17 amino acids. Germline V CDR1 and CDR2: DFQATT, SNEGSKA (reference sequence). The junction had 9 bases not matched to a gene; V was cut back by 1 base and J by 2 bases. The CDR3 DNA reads TGCAGTGCTAGAGGGGCGACTAGCGGCCCTACCTACAATGAGCAGTTCTTC. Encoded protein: CSARGATSGPTYNEQFF.

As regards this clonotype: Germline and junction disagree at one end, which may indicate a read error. CDR3 nucleotides: TGTGCCAGCACCCCCGAGGGGGGTTGCTCCTACAATGAGCAGTTCTTT. Translated, it gives CASTPEGGCSYNEQFF. The rearrangement links TRBV28 to TRBJ2-1; D could derive from TRBD1 or TRBD2 (6 bases each). CDR1 is MDHEN and CDR2 is SYDVKM in the germline V gene. The CDR3 runs 16 residues.

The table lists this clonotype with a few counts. The CDR3 is CASSLADRGQGGYTF. CDR3 bases: TGCGCCAGCAGCTTGGCCGACAGGGGGCAAGGGGGCTACACCTTC. The rearrangement uses TRBV5-1 and TRBJ1-2, with 10 bases aligning to TRBD1. Germline V gene sequence: CDR1 SGHRS, CDR2 YFSETQ. Germline trimming cut 0 bases from V and 8 bases from J; bases unmatched to any gene: 7. CDR3 length: 15 residues. The complete variable domain, with remaining parts taken from reference TRBV5-1 and TRBJ1-2, reads KAGVTQTPRYLIKTRGQQVTLSCSPISGHRSVSWYQQTPGQGLQFLFEYFSETQRNKGNFPGRFSGRQFSNSRSEMNVSTLELGDSALYLCASSLADRGQGGYTFGSGTRLTVV.

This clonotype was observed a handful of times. The CDR3 spells CASRIFYGYTF. Written as DNA, the CDR3 is TGTGCCAGCAGGATCTTCTATGGCTACACCTTC. The chain links TRBV28 to TRBJ1-2; D call uncertain. V lost 6 bases to trimming and J lost 4 bases, with 6 bases between them. This CDR3 has 11 residues. Per the germline V gene, CDR1 is MDHEN and CDR2 is SYDVKM.

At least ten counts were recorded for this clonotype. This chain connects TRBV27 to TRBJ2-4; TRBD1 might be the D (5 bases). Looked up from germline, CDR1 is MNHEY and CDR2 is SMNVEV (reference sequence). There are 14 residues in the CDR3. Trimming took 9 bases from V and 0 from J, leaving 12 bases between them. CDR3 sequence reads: CASRQNLAKNIQYF. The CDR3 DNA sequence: TGTGCCAGTAGACAGAATCTAGCCAAAAACATTCAGTACTTC.

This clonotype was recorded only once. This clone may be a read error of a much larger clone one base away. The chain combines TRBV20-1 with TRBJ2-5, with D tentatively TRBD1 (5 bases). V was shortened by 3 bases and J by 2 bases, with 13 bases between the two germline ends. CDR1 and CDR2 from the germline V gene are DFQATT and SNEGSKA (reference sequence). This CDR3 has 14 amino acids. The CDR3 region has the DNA TGCAGTGCTAGCACAGGATCAGGGCAAGAGACCCAGTACTTC. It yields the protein CSASTGSGQETQYF.

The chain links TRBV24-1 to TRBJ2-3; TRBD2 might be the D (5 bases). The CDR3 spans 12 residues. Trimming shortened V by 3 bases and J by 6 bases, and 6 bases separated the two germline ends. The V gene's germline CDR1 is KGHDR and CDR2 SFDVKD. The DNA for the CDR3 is TGTGCCACCAGTGATCCGGGGGATACGCAGTATTTT. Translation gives CATSDPGDTQYF.

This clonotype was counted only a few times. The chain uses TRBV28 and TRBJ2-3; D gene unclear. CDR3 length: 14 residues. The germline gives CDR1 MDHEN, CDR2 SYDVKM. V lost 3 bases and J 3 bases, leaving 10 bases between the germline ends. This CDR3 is CASSFRLGTDTQYF. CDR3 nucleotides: TGTGCCAGCAGTTTTAGGTTGGGGACAGATACGCAGTATTTT. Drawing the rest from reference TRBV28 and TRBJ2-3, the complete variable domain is DVKVTQSSRYLVKRTGEKVFLECVQDMDHENMFWYRQDPGLGLRLIYFSYDVKMKEKGDIPEGYSVSREKKERFSLILESASTNQTSMYLCASSFRLGTDTQYFGPGTRLTVL.